These T cell receptor beta chains were read from a single sample in a study of cytomegalovirus exposure and HLA in healthy donors. Produced via immunoSEQ multiplex PCR; TCRdb's table is partial and in-frame only. The top ten hold 11% of the sample, which has roughly 70,000 clones, 74% seen once. The source material was PBMCs. These TCRs come from a human donor in good health. CDR3s include the opening cysteine and the closing phenylalanine or tryptophan. Fields, in order: V gene, clone size, D gene, J gene, CDR3 DNA, CDR3 protein. The D gene is left open where the match is weak. Size tells how often a clone was seen (once, few, many) or the class of an expanded clone, and some rows leave it out.

V gene: TRBV28; clone size: NA; D gene: NA; J gene: TRBJ2-2; CDR3 DNA: TGTGCCACCCAGGGGCAGAACACCGGGGAGCTGTTTTTT; CDR3 protein: CATQGQNTGELFF
V gene: TRBV5-1; clone size: once; D gene: NA; J gene: TRBJ2-5; CDR3 DNA: TGCGCCAGCAGTCCTTCCGGACAGAAAGAGACCCAGTACTTC; CDR3 protein: CASSPSGQKETQYF
V gene: TRBV5-1; clone size: once; D gene: TRBD2; J gene: TRBJ2-1; CDR3 DNA: TGCGCCAGCACCTTACTAGCGGGAGGAGACAATGAGCAGTTCTTC; CDR3 protein: CASTLLAGGDNEQFF
V gene: TRBV5-1; clone size: NA; D gene: NA; J gene: TRBJ1-3; CDR3 DNA: TGCGCCAGCAGCTTGGCCGAGGCACGTGGAAACACCATATATTTT; CDR3 protein: CASSLAEARGNTIYF
V gene: TRBV5-1; clone size: NA; D gene: TRBD1; J gene: TRBJ1-1; CDR3 DNA: TGCGCCAGCAGCGGGGGGGGACAGGGGGCGACTGAAGCTTTCTTT; CDR3 protein: CASSGGGQGATEAFF
V gene: TRBV11-3; clone size: NA; D gene: TRBD2; J gene: TRBJ2-5; CDR3 DNA: TGTGCCAGCAGCCGTAGCGGGAGGGAGACCCAGTACTTC; CDR3 protein: CASSRSGRETQYF
V gene: TRBV21-1; clone size: few; D gene: NA; J gene: TRBJ1-1; CDR3 DNA: TGTGCCAGCAGCAAAAAAACTGTGAACACTGAAGCTTTCTTT; CDR3 protein: CASSKKTVNTEAFF
V gene: TRBV5-1; clone size: NA; D gene: NA; J gene: TRBJ1-3; CDR3 DNA: TGCGCCAGCAAGGCAGGCTTCTCTGGAAACACCATATATTTT; CDR3 protein: CASKAGFSGNTIYF
V gene: TRBV28; clone size: NA; D gene: NA; J gene: TRBJ2-2; CDR3 DNA: TGTGCCAGCACACAGGTCACCGGGGAGCTGTTTTTT; CDR3 protein: CASTQVTGELFF
V gene: TRBV6-5; clone size: once; D gene: NA; J gene: TRBJ1-4; CDR3 DNA: TGTGCCAGCAGTAAGAGGGGCAGGGGAGAAAAACTGTTTTTT; CDR3 protein: CASSKRGRGEKLFF
V gene: TRBV6-1; clone size: NA; D gene: TRBD2; J gene: TRBJ2-1; CDR3 DNA: TGTGCCAGCAGTGGCACCGGACTAGCGGGCTACTACAATGAGCAGTTCTTC; CDR3 protein: CASSGTGLAGYYNEQFF
V gene: TRBV27; clone size: NA; D gene: NA; J gene: TRBJ2-7; CDR3 DNA: TGTGCCAGCAGTAGACAGGCAGGAACCTACGAGCAGTACTTC; CDR3 protein: CASSRQAGTYEQYF
V gene: TRBV11-2; clone size: NA; D gene: TRBD2; J gene: TRBJ2-5; CDR3 DNA: TGTGCCAGCAGCTTACGTGGGGCTAGCGGGCTCCTCTGGGGGGAGACCCAGTACTTC; CDR3 protein: CASSLRGASGLLWGETQYF
V gene: TRBV7-8; clone size: NA; D gene: NA; J gene: TRBJ2-7; CDR3 DNA: TGTGCCAGCAGCTTAGAGGGGCCCTACGAGCAGTACTTC; CDR3 protein: CASSLEGPYEQYF
V gene: TRBV29-1; clone size: once; D gene: NA; J gene: TRBJ2-1; CDR3 DNA: TGCAGCGTTGAAGGGGTAGGAGACTCCTACAATGAGCAGTTCTTC; CDR3 protein: CSVEGVGDSYNEQFF
V gene: TRBV7-7; clone size: NA; D gene: NA; J gene: TRBJ2-2; CDR3 DNA: TGTGCCAGCAGCTCGTCCCACACCGGGGAGCTGTTTTTT; CDR3 protein: CASSSSHTGELFF
V gene: TRBV15; clone size: NA; D gene: NA; J gene: TRBJ2-1; CDR3 DNA: TGTGCCACCAGCAGAGTGAGGTGGGGCGATGAGCAGTTCTTC; CDR3 protein: CATSRVRWGDEQFF
V gene: TRBV5-1; clone size: NA; D gene: NA; J gene: TRBJ1-5; CDR3 DNA: TGCGCCAGCAGCCCAATGACAGATCAGCCCCAGCATTTT; CDR3 protein: CASSPMTDQPQHF
V gene: TRBV13; clone size: NA; D gene: TRBD1; J gene: TRBJ2-1; CDR3 DNA: TGTGCCAGCAGCTTAGGGCGGGGACAGGGGAGTGAGCAGTTCTTC; CDR3 protein: CASSLGRGQGSEQFF
V gene: TRBV20-1; clone size: NA; D gene: TRBD1; J gene: TRBJ1-2; CDR3 DNA: TGCAGTGCACACAGGGGTAGCGGCTACACCTTC; CDR3 protein: CSAHRGSGYTF
V gene: TRBV4-1; clone size: NA; D gene: TRBD1; J gene: TRBJ1-3; CDR3 DNA: TGCGCCAGCAGCCGCACAGGGGGGGACACCATATATTTT; CDR3 protein: CASSRTGGDTIYF
V gene: TRBV6-1; clone size: NA; D gene: NA; J gene: TRBJ2-7; CDR3 DNA: TGTGCCAGCAGTCAGAGTGGCGGGGTACCCCTCCGGCAGTACTTC; CDR3 protein: CASSQSGGVPLRQYF